The present TCR beta chain was sequenced within a study of OX40 agonist ivuxolimab in advanced cancers. Blood specimens came from baseline, cycle 4 day 1, and cycle 7 day 1. The table came from immunoSEQ multiplex PCR; TCRdb's copy has only in-frame clones and leaves some out. The table lists about 84,000 clones, approximately 93% of them singletons, with approximately 11% in the top ten. The CDR3 has 15 amino acids. Germline V gene data show CDR1 as SGDLS and CDR2 as YYNGEE. V was clipped by 5 bases and J by 0 bases, with 12 bases between them. V is TRBV9 and J is TRBJ1-3, with no clear D. This sequence was found in an adult with an advanced solid tumor such as melanoma, head and neck, liver or kidney cancer. The material was CD4+ or CD8+ T cells sorted from blood, obtained in a trial of the OX40 agonist ivuxolimab. As DNA, the CDR3 is TGTGCCAGCAGAGAAGGTTCCAGCTCTGGAAACACCATATATTTT. It specifies CASREGSSSGNTIYF.